What follows are 18 T cell receptor beta chains derived from one specimen sequenced in a study of neurological immune-mediated disorders. TCRdb reanalysed the 5' RACE reads using MiXCR and keeps one entry per CDR3 protein. This sample has over 55,000 distinct CDR3 sequences; around a tenth occur once, and the top ten carry approximately 6.6%. Described time point: longitudinal time-point 1 (baseline). The sequenced material came from PBMCs. The receptors derive from a male donor with HTLV-1-associated myelopathy (HAM/TSP).

At least ten counts were recorded for this clonotype. V usage is TRBV20-1 and J usage is TRBJ2-5; TRBD2 is a possible D gene (5 bases). V was shortened by 1 base and J by 4 bases, with 7 bases between the two germline ends. CDR3 length: 12 amino acids. Germline assignment: CDR1 DFQATT and CDR2 SNEGSKA (reference sequence). This chain's CDR3 is CSARGRGETQYF. CDR3 nucleotide sequence: TGCAGTGCTAGAGGCCGGGGAGAGACCCAGTACTTC.

This clonotype was counted between two and nine times. V usage is TRBV20-1 and J usage is TRBJ2-7, with D uncertain. This CDR3 is built from 14 residues. Per germline, CDR1 DFQATT and CDR2 SNEGSKA (reference sequence). The V end was cut by 5 bases, the J end by 8 bases, with 22 bases between. CDR3 sequence (DNA): TGCAGTGCTGCTACTGTCCGGTATCTTTCTCAGCAGTACTTC. It codes for CSAATVRYLSQQYF.

This chain joins TRBV11-2 and TRBJ1-1; D possibly corresponds to TRBD1 (5 bases). CDR1 is SGHAT, CDR2 FQNNGV, per germline. CDR3 length: 14 residues. Between the trimmed V and J ends, which lost 0 bases and 5 bases, there was a span of 10 bases. The CDR3 is CASSLESGRTEAFF. The CDR3 region has the DNA TGTGCCAGCAGCTTAGAGTCAGGGAGGACTGAAGCTTTCTTT. Variable domain in full (rest from reference TRBV11-2 and TRBJ1-1): EAGVAQSPRYKIIEKRQSVAFWCNPISGHATLYWYQQILGQGPKLLIQFQNNGVVDDSQLPKDRFSAERLKGVDSTLKIQPAKLEDSAVYLCASSLESGRTEAFFGQGTRLTVV.

This clonotype was counted many times. This chain connects TRBV5-1 to TRBJ2-2; D is unresolved. From germline, CDR1 is SGHRS and CDR2 YFSETQ. The V gene lost 0 bases and the J gene lost 2 bases, with 5 bases spanning the gap. The CDR3 extends over 14 amino acids. The CDR3 DNA sequence: TGCGCCAGCAGCTTGGAAAGCAACACCGGGGAGCTGTTTTTT. It translates to CASSLESNTGELFF.

This clonotype was picked up many times. This sequence joins TRBV4-3 and TRBJ2-2, with D perhaps TRBD2 (6 bases). Germline V gives CDR1 LGHNA, CDR2 YSLEER. The V end was cut by 1 base, the J end by 0 bases, with 15 bases between. This CDR3 has 18 residues. The CDR3: CASSQVWRGYANTGELFF. The CDR3 bases are TGCGCCAGCAGCCAAGTATGGCGGGGTTACGCGAACACCGGGGAGCTGTTTTTT.

This clonotype was seen repeatedly, ten times or more. The genes are TRBV6-1 and TRBJ1-6; TRBD1 matches 9 bases. J lost 3 bases, V lost 6 bases, and 3 bases had no gene match. CDR1 MNHNS and CDR2 SASEGT come from the germline V gene. The CDR3 covers 15 residues. Here the CDR3 DNA reads TGTGCCAGCAGAAAGGGACAGGGCTATAATTCACCCCTCCACTTT. Encoded protein: CASRKGQGYNSPLHF.

Points on this clonotype: This clone may be a read error of a much larger clone one base away. The V gene is TRBV6-2 or TRBV6-3, the J gene TRBJ2-7; tentative D call: TRBD1 (6 bases). V was cut by 5 bases and J by 6 bases, with 14 bases left in between. CDR1 is MNHEY and CDR2 is SVGEGT in the germline V gene. The CDR3 spans 13 residues. The CDR3 bases are TGTGCCAGCAGTGAGGCTACAGGGTTCGAGCAGTACTTC. Translating gives CASSEATGFEQYF.

This clonotype has ten or more counts. The chain links TRBV12-3 or TRBV12-4 to TRBJ1-5, with D perhaps matching TRBD1 (6 bases). The CDR3 sequence is 16 residues long. Trimming cost V 6 bases and J 5 bases, with 20 bases left between them. The CDR3 here is CASSRPQGLGDQPQHF. The CDR3 bases are TGTGCCAGCAGCCGTCCTCAGGGGCTGGGGGATCAGCCCCAGCATTTT.

The table lists this clonotype with many counts. This chain connects TRBV20-1 to TRBJ1-1; TRBD1 matches at 8 bases. CDR1 is DFQATT and CDR2 is SNEGSKA in the germline V gene (reference sequence). V dropped 6 bases and J dropped 2; count of bases not matched to a gene: 5. This CDR3 contains 13 residues. This chain's CDR3 is CSAPGQGNTEAFF. CDR3 coding DNA: TGCAGTGCCCCTGGACAGGGAAACACTGAAGCTTTCTTT.

This clonotype has a count of ten or more. V gene TRBV20-1 combines with J gene TRBJ2-7; TRBD1 matches 7 bases. The CDR3 is 14 residues long. The trim removed 0 bases at V and 3 bases at J, leaving 5 bases unmatched. The germline V gene encodes CDR1 DFQATT and CDR2 SNEGSKA (reference sequence). CDR3 residues: CSARDPDRIYEQYF. The CDR3, as DNA: TGCAGTGCTAGAGATCCGGACAGGATCTACGAGCAGTACTTC.

This clonotype was observed at least ten times. This chain connects TRBV20-1 to TRBJ2-4; maybe TRBD1 (5 bases). V was clipped by 0 bases and J by 4 bases, with 10 bases between them. The CDR3 is 14 residues long. The germline gives CDR1 DFQATT, CDR2 SNEGSKA (reference sequence). CDR3 sequence: CSARDETEKNIQYF. DNA for the CDR3: TGCAGTGCTAGAGACGAGACAGAGAAAAACATTCAGTACTTC.

Comments on this clonotype: This may be a read error: a much more frequent sequence differs by one nucleotide. This chain links TRBV5-1 with TRBJ2-1; D is ambiguous. This CDR3 contains 14 residues. The germline V and J ends were trimmed by 5 bases and 5 bases, with 14 bases remaining between them. CDR1 is SGHRS and CDR2 is YFSETQ in the germline V gene. The CDR3 here is CASRLIGNDNEQFF. The CDR3 DNA reads as TGCGCCAGCAGATTGATAGGGAACGACAATGAGCAGTTCTTC. The full variable domain, rest sourced from reference TRBV5-1 and TRBJ2-1, is KAGVTQTPRYLIKTRGQQVTLSCSPISGHRSVSWYQQTPGQGLQFLFEYFSETQRNKGNFPGRFSGRQFSNSRSEMNVSTLELGDSALYLCASRLIGNDNEQFFGPGTRLTVL.

The sample holds many counts of this clonotype. The chain is built from TRBV20-1 and TRBJ2-3; 12 bases are a match to TRBD2. Germline assignment: CDR1 DFQATT and CDR2 SNEGSKA (reference sequence). V dropped 0 bases and J dropped 6; count of bases not matched to a gene: 1. CDR3 size: 14 residues. The CDR3 sequence is CSARDLAGGDTQYF. CDR3 nucleotide sequence: TGCAGTGCTAGAGATCTAGCGGGGGGGGATACGCAGTATTTT.

Turning to this clonotype: The junction departs from germline at one end; a sequencing error may be responsible. This rearrangement joins TRBV18 to TRBJ2-7; no reliable D call. Germline loops: CDR1 KGHSH, CDR2 LQKENI. The CDR3 is 15 amino acids. CDR3 bases: TGTGCCAGATCACCGTTAGACACCTACTCCTACGAGCAGTACTTC. The encoded protein is CARSPLDTYSYEQYF.

This clonotype was counted a few times. The chain uses TRBV6-1 and TRBJ2-7; possibly TRBD2 for D (5 bases). Trimming removed 4 bases from V and 5 bases from J, with 12 bases in between. CDR1 and CDR2 (germline): MNHNS, SASEGT. The CDR3 spans 13 residues. CDR3 in DNA: TGTGCCAGCAGTGTGGCGGGTAGCCACGAGCAGTACTTC. It specifies CASSVAGSHEQYF.

This clonotype was counted many times. This chain links TRBV18 with TRBJ2-3; the D is unclear. The V gene's germline CDR1 is KGHSH and CDR2 LQKENI. Trimming removed 2 bases at V and 4 bases at J, with 10 bases between. This CDR3 spans 14 amino acids. The CDR3 protein is CASSPVPGPDTQYF. CDR3 sequence (DNA): TGTGCCAGCTCACCAGTTCCGGGCCCAGATACGCAGTATTTT.

This clonotype was seen ten or more times. The V call is TRBV27, the J call TRBJ2-7; D is ambiguous. Trimming removed 4 bases from V and 6 bases from J, with 22 bases in between. The CDR3 loop spans 16 amino acids. Germline V gives CDR1 MNHEY, CDR2 SMNVEV (reference sequence). In DNA form, the CDR3 reads TGTGCCAGCAGTTCCCCAGGAGCCCTTCTCCTTGGCGAGCAGTACTTC. Encoded protein: CASSSPGALLLGEQYF.

This clonotype was recorded many times. V is TRBV6-2 or TRBV6-3 and J is TRBJ2-7; unclear D gene. CDR1 MNHEY and CDR2 SVGEGT come from the germline V gene. The V gene lost 4 bases and the J gene lost 2 bases, with 12 bases spanning the gap. The CDR3 extends over 14 amino acids. The CDR3 region is CASSWAGRTYEQYF. CDR3 nucleotide sequence: TGTGCCAGCAGTTGGGCCGGGCGAACCTACGAGCAGTACTTC.